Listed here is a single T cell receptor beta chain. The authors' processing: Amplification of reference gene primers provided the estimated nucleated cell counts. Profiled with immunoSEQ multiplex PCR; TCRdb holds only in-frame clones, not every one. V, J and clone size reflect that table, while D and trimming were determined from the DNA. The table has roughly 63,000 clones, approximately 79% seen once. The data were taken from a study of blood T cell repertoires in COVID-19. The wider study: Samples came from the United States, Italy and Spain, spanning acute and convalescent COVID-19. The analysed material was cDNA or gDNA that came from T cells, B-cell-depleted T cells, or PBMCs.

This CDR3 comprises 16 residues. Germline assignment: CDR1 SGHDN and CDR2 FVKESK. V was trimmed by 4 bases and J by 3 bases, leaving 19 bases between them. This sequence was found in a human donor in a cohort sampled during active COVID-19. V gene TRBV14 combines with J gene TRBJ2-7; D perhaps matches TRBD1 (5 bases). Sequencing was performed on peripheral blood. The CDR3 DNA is TGTGCCAGCAGCCGCCCGGGTGACAGCGCTATCTACGAGCAGTACTTC. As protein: CASSRPGDSAIYEQYF.